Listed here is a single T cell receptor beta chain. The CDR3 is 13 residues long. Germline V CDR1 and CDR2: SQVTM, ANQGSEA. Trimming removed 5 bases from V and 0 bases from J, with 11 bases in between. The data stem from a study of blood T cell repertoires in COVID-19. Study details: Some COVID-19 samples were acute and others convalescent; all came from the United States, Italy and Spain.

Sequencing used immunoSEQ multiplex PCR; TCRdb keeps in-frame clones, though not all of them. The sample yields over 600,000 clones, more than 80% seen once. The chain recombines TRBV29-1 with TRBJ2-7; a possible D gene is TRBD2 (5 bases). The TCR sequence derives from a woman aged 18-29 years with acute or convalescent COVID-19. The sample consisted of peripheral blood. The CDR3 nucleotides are TGCAGCGTTCGTGGGGAGAGCTCCTACGAGCAGTACTTC. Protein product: CSVRGESSYEQYF.